A selection of T cell receptor beta chains follows, all from one sample in a study of blood T cell repertoires in COVID-19. Some clones are missing from TCRdb's copy, which holds only in-frame ones; the method was immunoSEQ multiplex PCR. This sample yields about 74,000 clones, of which 70% to 90% are seen a single time; over 35% belongs to the top ten. The sequenced sample was peripheral blood. These receptors came from a man between 70 and 80 years old with acute or convalescent COVID-19. CDR3s include the opening cysteine and the closing phenylalanine or tryptophan. Fields, in order: V gene, clone size, J gene, D gene, CDR3 protein, CDR3 DNA. A D gene is named only where the DNA matches it firmly. The size of a clone is reported for some rows only, either as once, few or many, or as a class for expanded clones.

TRBV12-3/TRBV12-4	-	TRBJ1-4	TRBD1	CASSLGQGEKLFF	TGTGCCAGCAGTTTGGGACAGGGGGAAAAACTGTTTTTT
TRBV6-1	once	TRBJ2-2	-	CASSEIEANTGELFF	TGTGCCAGCAGTGAGATAGAGGCGAACACCGGGGAGCTGTTTTTT
TRBV28	-	TRBJ2-5	TRBD2	CASSLRVAGGPQETQYF	TGTGCCAGCAGTTTACGGGTGGCGGGAGGTCCACAAGAGACCCAGTACTTC
TRBV3-1/TRBV3-2	-	TRBJ1-1	-	CASSQRGSGNTEAFF	TGTGCCAGCAGCCAACGAGGAAGCGGGAACACTGAAGCTTTCTTT
TRBV30	-	TRBJ1-2	-	CAWSQTGVGYTF	TGTGCCTGGAGCCAAACCGGAGTAGGCTACACCTTC
TRBV6-5	-	TRBJ1-1	-	CASSSSSELNTEAFF	TGTGCCAGCAGTAGCTCCAGCGAACTGAACACTGAAGCTTTCTTT
TRBV2	few	TRBJ2-3	-	CASRWGGSTDTQYF	TGTGCCAGCAGATGGGGGGGCAGCACAGATACGCAGTATTTT
TRBV2	-	TRBJ1-2	-	CASREGGNGYTF	TGTGCCAGCAGGGAGGGGGGGAATGGCTACACCTTC
TRBV9	few	TRBJ1-4	-	CASSVAGANEKLFF	TGTGCCAGCAGCGTAGCCGGGGCTAATGAAAAACTGTTTTTT
TRBV28	-	TRBJ1-5	-	CASSLSGDGQPQHF	TGTGCCAGCAGTTTATCAGGGGATGGTCAGCCCCAGCATTTT
TRBV19	-	TRBJ2-6	-	CASSATRVAGANVLTF	TGTGCCAGTAGTGCCACTCGGGTGGCTGGGGCCAACGTCCTGACTTTC
TRBV5-1	-	TRBJ2-7	-	CASSLYGFDEQYF	TGCGCCAGCAGCTTGTACGGGTTCGACGAGCAGTACTTC
TRBV5-5	-	TRBJ2-5	TRBD1	CASSLATGGYQETQYF	TGTGCCAGCAGCTTGGCGACAGGGGGCTACCAGGAGACCCAGTACTTC
TRBV7-3	-	TRBJ1-1	-	CASSLSRVNTEAFF	TGTGCCAGCAGCTTAAGCCGAGTGAACACTGAAGCTTTCTTT
TRBV21-1	-	TRBJ1-2	-	CASSKGGRKADYGYTF	TGTGCCAGCAGCAAAGGGGGCCGAAAGGCTGACTATGGCTACACCTTC
TRBV5-1	few	TRBJ2-1	TRBD2	CASSPRSMGEGRNEQFF	TGCGCCAGCAGCCCCCGTAGTATGGGGGAGGGCCGGAATGAGCAGTTCTTC
TRBV5-8	-	TRBJ1-3	-	CASSFRFWRADSGNTIYF	TGTGCCAGCAGCTTCCGGTTTTGGAGGGCTGATTCTGGAAACACCATATATTTT
TRBV5-1	-	TRBJ1-5	-	CASSLGSSGNQPQHF	TGCGCCAGCAGCTTGGGCAGTTCTGGCAATCAGCCCCAGCATTTT
TRBV3-1/TRBV3-2	few	TRBJ2-3	TRBD2	CASSQELAGGGTDTQYF	TGTGCCAGCAGCCAAGAGTTAGCGGGGGGGGGCACAGATACGCAGTATTTT